These 11 T cell receptor beta chains came from one sample sequenced in a study of T cells after posttransplantation cyclophosphamide. TCRdb's copy holds only in-frame clones and misses some; the assay was immunoSEQ multiplex PCR. Altogether tens of thousands of clones were found in the sample, and no singletons occur. Source material: PBMCs. These receptors were collected from a woman in her sixties in good health, CMV-negative, and a related stem cell transplant donor.

This clone showed up many times. This chain connects TRBV28 to TRBJ2-2, with 7 bases identical to TRBD2. Germline V lookup: CDR1 MDHEN, CDR2 SYDVKM. V lost 7 bases, J lost 4 bases, and 12 bases stayed unmatched. This CDR3 has 16 amino acids. For the CDR3, the DNA is TGTGCCAGCAACTCGGGCGGGAGAGCTAGCACCGGGGAGCTGTTTTTT. It codes for CASNSGGRASTGELFF.

The V gene is TRBV28, the J gene TRBJ2-1; 9 bases are shared with TRBD2. CDR3 size: 14 residues. Germline V gene sequence: CDR1 MDHEN, CDR2 SYDVKM. J gave up 9 bases and V 3 bases, and 6 bases lay outside the gene matches. In DNA form, the CDR3 reads TGTGCCAGCAGTTTGTTAGCGGGAGTAGGTGAGCAGTTCTTC. This sequence encodes CASSLLAGVGEQFF.

This clone was recorded many times. The chain couples TRBV5-1 to TRBJ2-1, with 12 nucleotides matching TRBD2. Losses at the gene ends were 4 bases for V and 4 bases for J; bases not matched to a gene: 3. The CDR3 is 15 amino acids. Germline V gene data show CDR1 as SGHRS and CDR2 as YFSETQ. The CDR3, as DNA: TGCGCCAGCAGCCTACTAGCGGGAGGTTACAATGAGCAGTTCTTC. Amino acid sequence: CASSLLAGGYNEQFF.

The table lists this clone with many counts. The V gene is TRBV15, the J gene TRBJ2-5, with a weak D call TRBD1 (5 bases). This CDR3 spans 14 amino acids. The V gene's germline CDR1 is LNHNV and CDR2 YYDKDF (reference sequence). Trimming shortened V by 1 base and J by 0 bases, and 6 bases separated the two germline ends. The CDR3 DNA reads as TGTGCCACCAGCAGAGGACAGAACCAAGAGACCCAGTACTTC. Its protein is CATSRGQNQETQYF.

This clone showed up many times. The chain couples TRBV7-9 to TRBJ1-1; 10 bases fit TRBD1. The CDR3 has 15 amino acids. V lost 1 base and J lost 5; bases outside the gene matches: 4. In germline, CDR1 is SEHNR, CDR2 FQNEAQ (reference sequence). The CDR3 sequence: CASSLGGQGRTEAFF. The CDR3 DNA reads TGTGCCAGCAGCTTAGGGGGACAGGGGAGGACTGAAGCTTTCTTT.

This clone was detected a few times. The chain joins TRBV27 to TRBJ2-3; TRBD2 matches at 7 bases. CDR3 length: 13 residues. Trimming removed 7 bases from V and 4 bases from J; junction bases left unmatched: 5. The germline CDR1 and CDR2 sequences are MNHEY and SMNVEV (reference sequence). CDR3 protein: CASKRSGADTQYF. The CDR3 coding sequence is TGTGCCAGCAAACGAAGCGGGGCAGATACGCAGTATTTT.

In this sample, this clone turned up a few times. This chain links TRBV6-5 with TRBJ1-2, with D hard to call. V lost 8 bases and J 7 bases, leaving 20 bases between the germline ends. From germline, CDR1 is MNHEY and CDR2 SVGAGI. The CDR3 runs 14 residues. In DNA form, the CDR3 reads TGTGCCAGCTACACTAGGGCAGGTTCGGGTGGCTACACCTTC. Protein: CASYTRAGSGGYTF.

This clone came up many times. The chain joins TRBV5-1 to TRBJ2-1, with 10 bases identical to TRBD2. Germline CDR1 and CDR2: SGHRS and YFSETQ. The CDR3 has 14 residues. After removal of 4 bases from V and 4 bases from J, the junction contained 2 bases not matched to a gene. CDR3 coding DNA: TGCGCCAGCAGCGGGACTAGCGTATACAATGAGCAGTTCTTC. Translating gives CASSGTSVYNEQFF.

This clone was counted a few times. The CDR3 nucleotides are TGTGCCAGCAGTGAGAGGTGGGAGGGGTCCAAGCAGTACTTC. This gives the protein CASSERWEGSKQYF. The rearrangement links TRBV25-1 to TRBJ2-7, with 7 bases matching TRBD2. Per the germline V gene, CDR1 is MGHDK and CDR2 is SYGVNS. The trim removed 3 bases at V and 8 bases at J, leaving 10 bases unmatched. The length of the CDR3 is 14 residues.

This clone rates as medium-sized. V is TRBV19 and J is TRBJ2-1; D gene ambiguous. The CDR3 has 12 residues. The V end lost 6 bases, the J end lost 6 bases, and 9 bases lay between the germline ends. Germline lookup yields CDR1 LNHDA and CDR2 SQIVND (reference sequence). CDR3 in DNA: TGTGCCAGTAGCCCGAGGCCCAATGAGCAGTTCTTC. It specifies CASSPRPNEQFF.

This clone was counted ten times or more. V usage is TRBV6-1 and J usage is TRBJ2-7; weak D call: TRBD1 (5 bases). The CDR3 totals 14 residues. Trimming removed 2 bases from V and 4 bases from J, with 12 bases in between. CDR1 is MNHNS, CDR2 SASEGT, per germline. In DNA form, the CDR3 reads TGTGCCAGCAGTGAACAGGGAAGGATGTACGAGCAGTACTTC. This encodes CASSEQGRMYEQYF.